This is a list of T cell receptor beta chains from one sample in a study of blood T cell repertoires in COVID-19. Generated by immunoSEQ multiplex PCR, the TCRdb table keeps only in-frame clones and is missing some. The data contain a few hundred thousand clones, 80% to 90% of them singletons. The sample was PBMCs or T cells enriched from blood (not recorded which). These receptors came from a woman in her thirties who had been exposed to COVID-19. Both conserved end residues are part of each CDR3. The D gene is left open where the match is weak. Rows may omit the clone size; those that give it use once, few, many or a size class.

TGTGCCAGCAGCCAGACAGGCGGGCCTTATAATTCACCCCTCCACTTT	CASSQTGGPYNSPLHF	TRBJ1-6	NA	NA	TRBV11-2
TGTGCCAGCAGCTTAGCGTCGCCAACCACCGGGGAGCTGTTTTTT	CASSLASPTTGELFF	TRBJ2-2	NA	NA	TRBV7-3
TGTGCCTGGAGTGTGGACATTTCCTACGAGCAGTACTTC	CAWSVDISYEQYF	TRBJ2-7	NA	NA	TRBV30
TGTGCCAGCAGCCAAGATTGGCAGGGTTGGAACACTGAAGCTTTCTTT	CASSQDWQGWNTEAFF	TRBJ1-1	NA	NA	TRBV3-1/TRBV3-2
TGTGCCAGCAGCGTGAGTCTTACGAACACTGAAGCTTTCTTT	CASSVSLTNTEAFF	TRBJ1-1	NA	NA	TRBV11-2
TGTGCCAGCAGCTTAGTTCTAGCGGGGGCCCCCTACGAGCAGTACTTC	CASSLVLAGAPYEQYF	TRBJ2-7	NA	TRBD2	TRBV7-6
TGTGCCTGGAGCCGACAGGATTACACTGAAGCTTTCTTT	CAWSRQDYTEAFF	TRBJ1-1	NA	NA	TRBV30
TGTGCCAGCAGCTTAGTACTAGCGGGGGGAAATGAGCAGTTCTTC	CASSLVLAGGNEQFF	TRBJ2-1	NA	TRBD2	TRBV13
TGCAGCGGGACAGGGGGCTCTGAGCAGTTCTTC	CSGTGGSEQFF	TRBJ2-1	NA	TRBD1	TRBV29-1
TGTGCCAGTAGTATATTCGTCGAGCCTTATGGCTACACCTTC	CASSIFVEPYGYTF	TRBJ1-2	NA	NA	TRBV19
TGTGCCAGTAGCGGCGGGCTGCGGACCTACAATGAGCAGTTCTTC	CASSGGLRTYNEQFF	TRBJ2-1	NA	NA	TRBV19
TGTGCCAGCTCACAACAGGGGAACGAGCAGTACTTC	CASSQQGNEQYF	TRBJ2-7	NA	TRBD1	TRBV18
TGTGCCAGCAGCTTCGGTAGTTACGAGCAGTACTTC	CASSFGSYEQYF	TRBJ2-7	few	NA	TRBV7-9
TGTGCCAGCATCAAAGACAGGGAGGTTCAGCCCCAGCATTTT	CASIKDREVQPQHF	TRBJ1-5	NA	TRBD1	TRBV2
TGTGCCAGCTCACCTATGGACAATCCCAATCAGCCCCAGCATTTT	CASSPMDNPNQPQHF	TRBJ1-5	NA	NA	TRBV18
TGTGCCAGTAGTATCGCGACAGGGAGAGGCAATCAGCCCCAGCATTTT	CASSIATGRGNQPQHF	TRBJ1-5	NA	TRBD1	TRBV19
TGTGCCAGCAGCCCACAGGGGAAATTGTTCTACGAGCAGTACTTC	CASSPQGKLFYEQYF	TRBJ2-7	NA	TRBD1	TRBV6-4
TGCGCCAGCAGCCATCTTAGGGGGAACACTGAAGCTTTCTTT	CASSHLRGNTEAFF	TRBJ1-1	NA	NA	TRBV5-1
TGTGCCAGCAGCTTGGCTGGGCTCGCCTACGAGCAGTACTTC	CASSLAGLAYEQYF	TRBJ2-7	NA	NA	TRBV5-4
TGTGCCAGCAGCTCCCGCGGGCAAAGTTTAACTGAAGCTTTCTTT	CASSSRGQSLTEAFF	TRBJ1-1	NA	NA	TRBV11-2
TGTGCCAGCAGTGAAGCGCGGTTTGGAGGGCGGGCGCGGTACAATGAGCAGTTCTTC	CASSEARFGGRARYNEQFF	TRBJ2-1	NA	NA	TRBV6-1
TGCGCCAGCAGCTTGGGCTTCAGGGGAGTCCCAAAATATGAAAAACTGTTTTTT	CASSLGFRGVPKYEKLFF	TRBJ1-4	NA	NA	TRBV5-1
TGTGCCAGCAGTAGCGGGGTGGCAGATACGCAGTATTTT	CASSSGVADTQYF	TRBJ2-3	NA	TRBD2	TRBV6-5
TGTGCCAGCAGTGGTTACAGGGGCCTCCAAGAGACCCAGTACTTC	CASSGYRGLQETQYF	TRBJ2-5	NA	TRBD1	TRBV27
TGTGCCAGCAAGGGACAGGCGATATCGAGCTCCTACAATGAGCAGTTCTTC	CASKGQAISSSYNEQFF	TRBJ2-1	NA	NA	TRBV21-1
TGTGCCACCAGTGCCGGACTAGCGATTGCGGATACGCAGTATTTT	CATSAGLAIADTQYF	TRBJ2-3	NA	TRBD2	TRBV24-1
TGCGCCAGCAGTGATAGAAGCGGGGGGGCACAAGATACGCAGTATTTT	CASSDRSGGAQDTQYF	TRBJ2-3	NA	TRBD2	TRBV10-2
TGTGCCAGCAGTTACGCCGGAGGCGATGAAAAACTGTTTTTT	CASSYAGGDEKLFF	TRBJ1-4	NA	NA	TRBV6-5
TGCGCCAGCAGCTTGGATCAGTCCTATGGCTACACCTTC	CASSLDQSYGYTF	TRBJ1-2	NA	NA	TRBV5-1
TGCGCCAGCAGCCCCACTGAAACAACTAATGAAAAACTGTTTTTT	CASSPTETTNEKLFF	TRBJ1-4	NA	NA	TRBV4-1
TGTGCCAGCAGCTTGGGCGTAGACAGGACCACTGAAGCTTTCTTT	CASSLGVDRTTEAFF	TRBJ1-1	NA	NA	TRBV7-8
TGTGCCAGCAGCCCCCAGGGCCCGGGGCGGGGCGGGGAGCTGTTTTTT	CASSPQGPGRGGELFF	TRBJ2-2	NA	NA	TRBV3-1/TRBV3-2
TGTGCCAGCAGCTTGGGGGCAGCAACTAATGAAAAACTGTTTTTT	CASSLGAATNEKLFF	TRBJ1-4	NA	NA	TRBV5-4
TGTGCCACCCGCACGGGTGCAACTAATGAAAAACTGTTTTTT	CATRTGATNEKLFF	TRBJ1-4	NA	NA	TRBV24-1
TGTGCCAGCACTATATCCCCCCAGGGTAACGTCCTGACTTTC	CASTISPQGNVLTF	TRBJ2-6	once	NA	TRBV28
TGTGCCAGCGGACAGGGGAATTCACCCCTCCACTTT	CASGQGNSPLHF	TRBJ1-6	few	TRBD1	TRBV19
TGTGCCAGCACCCCATGGGGGGAATCCACAGATACGCAGTATTTT	CASTPWGESTDTQYF	TRBJ2-3	NA	NA	TRBV6-5
TGCGCCAGCAGTGAGGTCGGGACAGGCTACAATGAGCAGTTCTTC	CASSEVGTGYNEQFF	TRBJ2-1	NA	TRBD1	TRBV10-1
TGTGCCAGCAGCAGGGGACAGGGGGCTTCAGATACGCAGTATTTT	CASSRGQGASDTQYF	TRBJ2-3	NA	TRBD1	TRBV5-6
TGTGCCAGCAGCTTAGTTTCAGGGAACTCCTACGAGCAGTACTTC	CASSLVSGNSYEQYF	TRBJ2-7	NA	NA	TRBV7-2
TGTGCCAGCAGCGAGGGGCCTACAGGGAACTATGGCTACACCTTC	CASSEGPTGNYGYTF	TRBJ1-2	NA	NA	TRBV13
TGTGCCAGCAGCTTAGGGGGGGAGATCAGTCAGCCCCAGCATTTT	CASSLGGEISQPQHF	TRBJ1-5	NA	NA	TRBV7-2
TGCGCCAGCAGCGAAGACTTGAACACTGAAGCTTTCTTT	CASSEDLNTEAFF	TRBJ1-1	NA	NA	TRBV10-2
TGTGCCAGCAGTGATGGGGCGCAGAACACTGAAGCTTTCTTT	CASSDGAQNTEAFF	TRBJ1-1	NA	NA	TRBV2
TGTGCCAGTAGCCAACTCCGGGACAGGGGCTCTGGGGCCAACGTCCTGACTTTC	CASSQLRDRGSGANVLTF	TRBJ2-6	NA	TRBD1	TRBV19
TGTGCCAGCAGAACCGGGGGGCCAGGGCGCCCTGGCGAGCAGTACTTC	CASRTGGPGRPGEQYF	TRBJ2-7	NA	NA	TRBV11-3
TGTGCCAGCACGGGGGGGCGTACGGTGAACACTGAAGCTTTCTTT	CASTGGRTVNTEAFF	TRBJ1-1	NA	NA	TRBV2
TGTGCCAGCAGCTCCGGACAGGGGGTAGGGGAGCAGTACTTC	CASSSGQGVGEQYF	TRBJ2-7	NA	TRBD1	TRBV11-3
TGTGCCAGTAGTATTCCAGGGGACAGGGGAGACTATGGCTACACCTTC	CASSIPGDRGDYGYTF	TRBJ1-2	NA	TRBD1	TRBV19
TGTGCCAGCAGCCATGGGGGGGTTAGAGGCACCGGGGAGCTGTTTTTT	CASSHGGVRGTGELFF	TRBJ2-2	NA	TRBD2	TRBV11-3
TGTGCCAGCAGTGAAGCTTGGCACACCAATCAGCCCCAGCATTTT	CASSEAWHTNQPQHF	TRBJ1-5	NA	NA	TRBV6-1